One sample yielded the 21 T cell receptor beta chains listed below, sequenced in a study of shared clonotypes between healthy human individuals. Using immunoSEQ multiplex PCR, the repertoire was profiled, and TCRdb retains in-frame clones only, with some absent. The sample consists of about 1 million clones, about 74% of them appearing once. Sequenced material: memory CD4+ T cells sorted from blood. Stated subset: CD45RA-negative fraction. These receptors were collected from a young man in good health.

The rearrangement joins TRBV10-3 to TRBJ2-3, with D tentatively TRBD2 (6 bases). Germline CDR1 is ENHRY and CDR2 is SYGVKD. V lost 10 bases, J lost 0 bases, and 17 bases lay in between. The CDR3 is 15 residues long. The CDR3 bases are TGTGCCACCCGTGAGCTAGCGTCTAGCACAGATACGCAGTATTTT. Translation: CATRELASSTDTQYF.

The V and J genes are TRBV29-1 and TRBJ1-4, with 12 bases matching TRBD1. Germline CDR1 and CDR2: SQVTM and ANQGSEA. The V gene end was trimmed by 7 bases and the J gene end by 11 bases; junction bases not matched to a gene: 11. The CDR3 totals 14 residues. The CDR3 coding sequence is TGCAGCGGTAAAGCCGGGACAGGGGGCGATAAACTGTTTTTT. Translated, it gives CSGKAGTGGDKLFF.

DNA of the CDR3: TGTGCCAGCAGCCAGAGACAGGGAGGGAACACTGAAGCTTTCTTT. Its protein product is CASSQRQGGNTEAFF. The genes are TRBV5-6 and TRBJ1-1, with 7 nucleotides matching TRBD1. The V segment lost 4 bases and the J segment 1 base; nucleotides outside the gene matches: 7. CDR1 SGHDT and CDR2 YYEEEE come from the germline V gene. There are 15 residues in the CDR3.

The chain recombines TRBV7-2 with TRBJ2-7; D ambiguous. The CDR3 covers 15 residues. Trimming took 2 bases from V and 0 from J, leaving 11 bases between them. The germline V gene encodes CDR1 SGHTA and CDR2 FQGNSA. The CDR3 coding sequence is TGTGCCAGCAGCTTACACTCCAGAGGCTCCTACGAGCAGTACTTC. Its protein is CASSLHSRGSYEQYF.

The CDR3 nucleotides are TGTGCCAGCAGCTTAGATACGGGGATAGGCGGGAGGCTCTCCTACGAGCAGTACTTC. Translating it yields CASSLDTGIGGRLSYEQYF. The chain joins TRBV11-2 to TRBJ2-7; 8 positions agree with TRBD2. This CDR3 is built from 19 residues. Germline V gene lookup returns CDR1 SGHAT and CDR2 FQNNGV. With 0 bases clipped from V and 0 bases from J, the junction kept 13 bases outside the gene matches.

The chain combines TRBV9 with TRBJ1-1, with TRBD1 matching 7 bases. This CDR3 has 14 amino acids. Trimming at V came to 6 bases and at J to 2 bases, leaving 7 bases not matched to a gene. Per the germline V gene, CDR1 is SGDLS and CDR2 is YYNGEE. The CDR3 reads CASNRDRGNTEAFF. DNA for the CDR3: TGTGCCAGCAACCGGGACAGAGGAAACACTGAAGCTTTCTTT.

This rearrangement joins TRBV20-1 to TRBJ2-3; weak D call: TRBD2 (5 bases). The germline V gene encodes CDR1 DFQATT and CDR2 SNEGSKA (reference sequence). The CDR3 runs 11 residues. The CDR3 spells CSPAGADTQYF. Here the CDR3 DNA reads TGCAGCCCGGCGGGCGCAGATACGCAGTATTTT.

By share, this clone ranks as medium-sized (0.01 to 0.1%). This CDR3 is missing its conserved last phenylalanine or tryptophan, likely due to a read error. The DNA is omitted, as the CDR3 cannot be located on it reliably, and the CDR3 follows TCRdb's listing. The same CDR3 also results from other DNA sequences found in this sample. V usage is TRBV5-1 and J usage is TRBJ1-5; TRBD1 reflects the table's D call only, with no check against the DNA. Both ends counted, the CDR3 spans 11 residues. The germline V gene has CDR1 SGHRS and CDR2 YFSETQ. Here the CDR3 reads CASSLVDTCQV.

In regard to this clone: Other DNA sequences in this specimen translate into the identical CDR3. The rearrangement uses TRBV28 and TRBJ1-4; D may be TRBD1 (6 bases). Looked up from germline, CDR1 is MDHEN and CDR2 is SYDVKM. The germline V and J ends were trimmed by 6 bases and 5 bases, with 13 bases remaining between them. The CDR3 length is 14 residues. This CDR3 is CASSLGGPNEKLFF. The CDR3 DNA follows: TGTGCCAGCAGCCTTGGGGGGCCCAATGAAAAACTGTTTTTT.

The J gene is TRBJ2-3, the V gene TRBV19; 14 nucleotides agree with TRBD2. The CDR3 loop spans 15 amino acids. V gave up 8 bases and J gave up 5 bases; unmatched junction bases: 6. Germline assignment: CDR1 LNHDA and CDR2 SQIVND (reference sequence). CDR3 DNA sequence: TGTGCCAGTGCCCTGACTAGCGGGAGGGAAGATACGCAGTATTTT. This translates into CASALTSGREDTQYF.

The chain joins TRBV11-2 to TRBJ2-7; 9 bases fit TRBD1. The germline V gene encodes CDR1 SGHAT and CDR2 FQNNGV. V trimming: 5 bases; J trimming: 3 bases; junction bases outside the gene matches: 8. The CDR3 loop spans 15 amino acids. Here the CDR3 reads CASSSRYRGRYEQYF. The CDR3 DNA reads as TGTGCCAGCAGCAGCAGATACAGGGGGCGCTACGAGCAGTACTTC.

This clone came up a few times. At the DNA level, this CDR3 is encoded by other sequences in the same sample as well. This sequence joins TRBV5-1 and TRBJ2-6; 8 nucleotides line up with TRBD1. This CDR3 contains 16 residues. The trim removed 1 base at V and 0 bases at J, leaving 0 bases unmatched. The germline CDR1 and CDR2 sequences are SGHRS and YFSETQ. The CDR3 coding sequence is TGCGCCAGCAGCTTGACAGGGGGCTCTGGGGCCAACGTCCTGACTTTC. It is translated as CASSLTGGSGANVLTF.

This clone has a single count. The J gene is TRBJ2-7, the V gene TRBV30, with 8 bases aligning to TRBD1. This CDR3 spans 11 amino acids. Germline V gene sequence: CDR1 GTSNPN, CDR2 SVGIG (reference sequence). J lost 3 bases, V lost 6 bases, and 1 base had no gene match. CDR3 DNA sequence: TGTGCCTGTGGACAGGGCTACGAGCAGTACTTC. Encoded protein: CACGQGYEQYF.

About this clone itself: This CDR3 is also generated by other DNA sequences in the sample. The chain couples TRBV28 to TRBJ1-2; D ambiguous. Trimming cost V 5 bases and J 4 bases, with 8 bases left between them. CDR1 and CDR2 from the germline V gene are MDHEN and SYDVKM. This CDR3 spans 12 amino acids. The CDR3 loop is CASSPPGYGYTF. CDR3 sequence (DNA): TGTGCCAGCAGTCCCCCCGGCTATGGCTACACCTTC.

The V gene is TRBV19, the J gene TRBJ1-5; D not certain. V was clipped by 4 bases and J by 3 bases, with 13 bases between them. Germline V gene data show CDR1 as LNHDA and CDR2 as SQIVND (reference sequence). This CDR3 is built from 15 residues. The CDR3 DNA reads TGTGCCAGTAGTAGGAGGGCCCATGACAATCAGCCCCAGCATTTT. Protein: CASSRRAHDNQPQHF.

As regards this clone: The sample carries other DNA sequences with the same CDR3. The CDR3 sequence: CASSLTGSYEQYF. The CDR3 DNA reads TGTGCCAGCTCTCTGACAGGGTCCTACGAGCAGTACTTC. The chain uses TRBV18 and TRBJ2-7, with 7 bases fitting TRBD1. V was pared by 6 bases and J by 1 base, with 3 bases of the junction left unmatched. Germline values: CDR1 KGHSH, CDR2 LQKENI. The CDR3 contains 13 residues.

This clone appeared once. The chain employs TRBV5-1 and TRBJ2-5, with 8 bases lining up with TRBD1. Germline V gene sequence: CDR1 SGHRS, CDR2 YFSETQ. The CDR3 totals 14 residues. V lost 2 bases to trimming and J lost 5 bases; unmatched junction nucleotides: 5. The CDR3 DNA follows: TGCGCCAGCAGCTTTTCAGGGGGCGTGGAGACCCAGTACTTC. It translates to CASSFSGGVETQYF. Full variable domain (outside the CDR3, taken from reference TRBV5-1 and TRBJ2-5): KAGVTQTPRYLIKTRGQQVTLSCSPISGHRSVSWYQQTPGQGLQFLFEYFSETQRNKGNFPGRFSGRQFSNSRSEMNVSTLELGDSALYLCASSFSGGVETQYFGPGTRLLVL.

The rearrangement links TRBV2 to TRBJ2-6; 10 nucleotides agree with TRBD1. Germline CDR1 SNHLY, CDR2 FYNNEI. This CDR3 comprises 17 residues. The trim removed 6 bases at V and 0 bases at J, leaving 5 bases unmatched. The CDR3 DNA sequence: TGTGCCAGCAGCCCCGGGACAGGGGCCTCTGGGGCCAACGTCCTGACTTTC. It specifies CASSPGTGASGANVLTF.

CDR3 sequence reads: CASSQAPIGQGRYGYTF. CDR3 DNA sequence: TGCGCCAGCAGCCAAGCCCCTATAGGACAAGGTCGCTATGGCTACACCTTC. The chain couples TRBV4-3 to TRBJ1-2, with D maybe TRBD1 (5 bases). Germline loops: CDR1 LGHNA, CDR2 YSLEER. The CDR3 loop spans 17 amino acids. V dropped 1 base and J dropped 4 bases, with 19 bases sitting between them.

This clone was recorded a few times. Other nucleotide sequences from this sample produce the same CDR3. This chain uses TRBV18 with TRBJ2-3; perhaps TRBD1 as D (6 bases). In germline, CDR1 is KGHSH, CDR2 LQKENI. This CDR3 has 15 amino acids. Trimming shortened V by 2 bases and J by 8 bases, and 17 bases separated the two germline ends. CDR3 sequence (DNA): TGTGCCAGCTCACCATTACAGGGATTCGAGGGTACGCAGTATTTT. Protein product: CASSPLQGFEGTQYF.

Regarding this clone: At one end the junction does not follow the germline gene, possibly because of a read error. The chain couples TRBV7-7 to TRBJ2-5; 9 bases line up with TRBD1. Germline CDR1 reads SSHAT; CDR2 reads FNYEAQ (reference sequence). The CDR3 consists of 18 residues. Here the CDR3 reads CASTPLGWDRESQETQYF. Written as DNA, the CDR3 is TGTGCTAGCACCCCCCTAGGCTGGGACAGGGAATCCCAAGAGACCCAGTACTTC.